Reported below is one T cell receptor beta chain. Its specificity is unknown. The data derive from a study of identical twins. A template switching step contributed a universal primer site, while unique molecular identifiers were present in the cDNA. TCRdb re-analysed the 5' RACE reads in MiXCR, keeping a single row per CDR3 protein. The sample lists a few hundred thousand distinct CDR3 sequences; 9.5% to 10% were seen once. Regarding the study as a whole: Conclusions rested on cross-sectional statistics rather than following the same donors. Zero-insertion results could be subject to partial confounding by invariant MAIT and iNKT cells. Memory repertoires lacked the insertion deficit that abundant cord blood beta clonotypes showed.

Germline V lookup: CDR1 SNHLY, CDR2 FYNNEI. The CDR3 consists of 16 residues. The J segment lost 5 bases and the V segment lost 6 bases, leaving 9 bases of the junction unmatched. These data were likewise used in another study, on yellow fever vaccine responses in identical twins.

The chain is built from TRBV2 and TRBJ2-2, with 10 bases identical to TRBD2. The sequenced sample was PBMCs. The source is a woman aged 18-29 years in good health. The CDR3 DNA is TGTGCCAGCAGACTTGAGACTAGCGGGTTTACCGGGGAGCTGTTTTTT. It codes for CASRLETSGFTGELFF. Full variable domain (rest looked up from reference TRBV2 and TRBJ2-2): EPEVTQTPSHQVTQMGQEVILRCVPISNHLYFYWYRQILGQKVEFLVSFYNNEISEKSEIFDDQFSVERPDGSNFTLKIRSTKLEDSAMYFCASRLETSGFTGELFFGEGSRLTVL.